This T cell receptor beta chain was recovered during a study of T cells of healthy individuals. Germline CDR1 reads MNHEY; CDR2 reads SMNVEV (reference sequence). Trimming removed 2 bases at V and 3 bases at J, with 10 bases between. There are 14 residues in the CDR3. Each CDR3 protein gets one entry after TCRdb re-called the 5' RACE reads with MiXCR. The top ten hold 7% to 9% of the sample, which has about 82,000 distinct CDR3 sequences, about 5.5% seen once. This clonotype showed up many times. This sequence joins TRBV27 and TRBJ1-1; tentatively, D is TRBD1 (6 bases). The receptor was derived from a female donor in good health. The DNA of the CDR3 is TGTGCCAGCAGTTTAAGGGGGAAAGACACTGAAGCTTTCTTT. Translating it yields CASSLRGKDTEAFF.